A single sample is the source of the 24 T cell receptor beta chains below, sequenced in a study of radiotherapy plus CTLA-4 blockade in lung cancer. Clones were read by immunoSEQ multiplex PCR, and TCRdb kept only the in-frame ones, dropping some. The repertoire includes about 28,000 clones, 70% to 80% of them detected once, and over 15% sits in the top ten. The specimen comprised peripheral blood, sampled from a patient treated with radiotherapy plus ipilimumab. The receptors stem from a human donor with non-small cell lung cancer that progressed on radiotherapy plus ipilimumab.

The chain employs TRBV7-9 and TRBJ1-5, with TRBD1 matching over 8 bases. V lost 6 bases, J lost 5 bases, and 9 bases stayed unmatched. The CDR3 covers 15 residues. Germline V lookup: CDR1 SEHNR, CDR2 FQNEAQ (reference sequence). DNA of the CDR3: TGTGCCAGCAGTTCAGGCAGGGGGCCATATCAGCCCCAGCATTTT. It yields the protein CASSSGRGPYQPQHF.

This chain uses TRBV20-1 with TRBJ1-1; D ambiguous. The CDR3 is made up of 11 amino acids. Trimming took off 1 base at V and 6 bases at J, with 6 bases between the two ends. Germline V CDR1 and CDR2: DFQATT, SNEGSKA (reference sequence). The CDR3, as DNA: TGCAGTGCTAGAGCTTACGCTGAAGCTTTCTTT. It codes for CSARAYAEAFF.

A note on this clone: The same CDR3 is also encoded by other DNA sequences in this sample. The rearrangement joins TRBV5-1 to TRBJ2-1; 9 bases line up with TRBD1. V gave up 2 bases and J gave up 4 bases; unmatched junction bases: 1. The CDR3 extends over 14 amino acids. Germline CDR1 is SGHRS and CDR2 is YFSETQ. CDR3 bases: TGCGCCAGCAGCTTAGGACAGGGGTACAATGAGCAGTTCTTC. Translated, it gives CASSLGQGYNEQFF.

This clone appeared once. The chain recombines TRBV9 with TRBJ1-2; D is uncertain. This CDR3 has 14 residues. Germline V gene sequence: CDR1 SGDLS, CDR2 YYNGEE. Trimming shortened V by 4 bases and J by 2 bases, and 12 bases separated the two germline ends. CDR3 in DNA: TGTGCCAGCAGCCCCACGGGCGGGAACTATGGCTACACCTTC. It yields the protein CASSPTGGNYGYTF.

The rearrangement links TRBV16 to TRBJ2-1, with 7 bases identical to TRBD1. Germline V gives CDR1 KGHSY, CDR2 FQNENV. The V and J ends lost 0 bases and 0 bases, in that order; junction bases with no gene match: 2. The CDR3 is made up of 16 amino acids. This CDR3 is CASSQSTGSSYNEQFF. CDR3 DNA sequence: TGTGCCAGCAGCCAATCGACAGGGAGCTCCTACAATGAGCAGTTCTTC.

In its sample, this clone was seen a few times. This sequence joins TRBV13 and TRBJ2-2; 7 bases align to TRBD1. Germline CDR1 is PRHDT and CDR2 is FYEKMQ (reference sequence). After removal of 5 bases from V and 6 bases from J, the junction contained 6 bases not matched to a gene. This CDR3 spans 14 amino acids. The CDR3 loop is CASSLTGTPGELFF. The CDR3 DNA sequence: TGTGCCAGCAGCCTGACAGGGACCCCCGGGGAGCTGTTTTTT.

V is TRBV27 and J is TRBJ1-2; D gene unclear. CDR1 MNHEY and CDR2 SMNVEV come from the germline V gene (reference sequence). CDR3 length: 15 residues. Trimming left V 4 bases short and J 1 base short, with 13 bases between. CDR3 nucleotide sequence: TGTGCCAGCAGTTCAACTCCCGGGGTTAACTATGGCTACACCTTC. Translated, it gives CASSSTPGVNYGYTF.

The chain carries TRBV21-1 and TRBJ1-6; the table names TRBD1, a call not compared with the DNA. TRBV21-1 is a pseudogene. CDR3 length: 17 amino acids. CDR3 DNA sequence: TGTGCCAGCAGCAATCGTAGACAGGGGATGAAGGCTTCACCCCTCCACTTT. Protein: CASSNRRQGMKASPLHF.

CDR3 protein: CASSIAHGGGAYSYEQYF. The CDR3 nucleotides read TGTGCCAGTAGTATAGCCCACGGCGGGGGAGCTTACTCCTACGAGCAGTACTTC. V is TRBV19 and J is TRBJ2-7, with 7 bases identical to TRBD2. The CDR3 is 18 amino acids. With V trimmed by 1 base and J by 0 bases, 12 bases remained unmatched. CDR1 is LNHDA and CDR2 is SQIVND in the germline V gene (reference sequence).

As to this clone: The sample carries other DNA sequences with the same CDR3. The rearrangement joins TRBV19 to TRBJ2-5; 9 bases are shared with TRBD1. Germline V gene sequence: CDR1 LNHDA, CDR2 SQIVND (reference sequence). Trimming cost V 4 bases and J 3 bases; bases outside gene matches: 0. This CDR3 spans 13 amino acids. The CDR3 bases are TGTGCCAGTAGTAGGGACAGGGAAGAGACCCAGTACTTC. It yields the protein CASSRDREETQYF.

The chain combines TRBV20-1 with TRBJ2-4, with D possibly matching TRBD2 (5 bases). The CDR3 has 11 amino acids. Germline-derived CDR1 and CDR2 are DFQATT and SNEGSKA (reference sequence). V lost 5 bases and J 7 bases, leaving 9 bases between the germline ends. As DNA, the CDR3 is TGCAGTGCTCCGAGGGAGAACATTCAGTACTTC. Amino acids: CSAPRENIQYF.

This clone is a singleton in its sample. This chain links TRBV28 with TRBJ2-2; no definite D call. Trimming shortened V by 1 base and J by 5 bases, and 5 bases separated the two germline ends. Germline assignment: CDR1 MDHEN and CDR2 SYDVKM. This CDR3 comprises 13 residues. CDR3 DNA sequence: TGTGCCAGCAGTTTATTCGGTACCGGGGAGCTGTTTTTT. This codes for CASSLFGTGELFF.

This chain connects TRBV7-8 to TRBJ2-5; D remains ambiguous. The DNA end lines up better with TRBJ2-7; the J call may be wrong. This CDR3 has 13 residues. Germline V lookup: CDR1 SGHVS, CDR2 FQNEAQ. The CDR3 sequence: CASSLVGDSEQYF. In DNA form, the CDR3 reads TGTGCCAGCAGCTTAGTTGGGGATTCCGAGCAGTACTTC.

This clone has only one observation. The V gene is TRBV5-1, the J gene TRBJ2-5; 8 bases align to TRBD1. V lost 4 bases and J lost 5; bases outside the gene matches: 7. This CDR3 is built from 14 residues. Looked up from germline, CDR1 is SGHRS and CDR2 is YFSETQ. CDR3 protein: CASSGTGSGETQYF. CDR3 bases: TGCGCCAGCAGCGGGACAGGTTCCGGGGAGACCCAGTACTTC. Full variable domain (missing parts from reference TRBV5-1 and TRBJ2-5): KAGVTQTPRYLIKTRGQQVTLSCSPISGHRSVSWYQQTPGQGLQFLFEYFSETQRNKGNFPGRFSGRQFSNSRSEMNVSTLELGDSALYLCASSGTGSGETQYFGPGTRLLVL.

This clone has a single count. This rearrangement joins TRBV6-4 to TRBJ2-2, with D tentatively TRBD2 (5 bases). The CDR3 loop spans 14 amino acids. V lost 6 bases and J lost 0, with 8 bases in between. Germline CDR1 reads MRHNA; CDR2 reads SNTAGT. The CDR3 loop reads CASRRESNTGELFF. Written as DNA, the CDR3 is TGTGCCAGCAGACGGGAATCGAACACCGGGGAGCTGTTTTTT.

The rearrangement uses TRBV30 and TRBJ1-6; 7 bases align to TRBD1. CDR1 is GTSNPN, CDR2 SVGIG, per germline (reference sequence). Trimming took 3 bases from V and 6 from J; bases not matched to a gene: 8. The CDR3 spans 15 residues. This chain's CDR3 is CAWRQQGIGNSPLHF. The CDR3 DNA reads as TGTGCCTGGAGACAACAGGGGATCGGTAATTCACCCCTCCACTTT.

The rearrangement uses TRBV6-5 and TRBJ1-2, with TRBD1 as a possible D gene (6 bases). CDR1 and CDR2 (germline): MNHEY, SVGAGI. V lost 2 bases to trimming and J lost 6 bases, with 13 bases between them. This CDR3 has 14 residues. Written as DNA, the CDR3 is TGTGCCAGCAGTTACCGCGCAGGGGTAGATGGCTACACCTTC. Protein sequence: CASSYRAGVDGYTF.

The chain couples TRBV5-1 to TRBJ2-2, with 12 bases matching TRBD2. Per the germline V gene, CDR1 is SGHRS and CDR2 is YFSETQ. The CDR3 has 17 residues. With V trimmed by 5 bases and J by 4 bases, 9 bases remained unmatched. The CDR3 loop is CASSRTSGGKVTGELFF. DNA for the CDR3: TGCGCCAGCAGTCGAACTAGCGGGGGGAAAGTCACCGGGGAGCTGTTTTTT.

CDR3 residues: CASSRGDLNIQYF. The CDR3 DNA reads TGTGCCAGCAGTAGAGGGGATTTGAACATTCAGTACTTC. V is TRBV27 and J is TRBJ2-4; D possibly uses TRBD1 or TRBD2 (5 bases each). Germline V gives CDR1 MNHEY, CDR2 SMNVEV (reference sequence). The CDR3 length is 13 residues. Trimming cost V 5 bases and J 7 bases, with 12 bases left between them.

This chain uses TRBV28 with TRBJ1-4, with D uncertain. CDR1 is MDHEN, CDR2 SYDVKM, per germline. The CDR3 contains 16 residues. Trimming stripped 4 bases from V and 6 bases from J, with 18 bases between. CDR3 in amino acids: CASSYRPESVDEKLFF. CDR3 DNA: TGTGCCAGCAGTTACCGCCCGGAAAGCGTTGATGAAAAACTGTTTTTT.

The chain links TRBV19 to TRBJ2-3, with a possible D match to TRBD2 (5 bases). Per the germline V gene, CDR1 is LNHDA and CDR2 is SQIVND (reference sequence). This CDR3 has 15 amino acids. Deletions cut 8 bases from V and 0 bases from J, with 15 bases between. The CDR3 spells CASARGAASTDTQYF. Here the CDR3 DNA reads TGTGCCAGTGCCCGCGGAGCGGCTAGCACAGATACGCAGTATTTT.

CDR3: CASSRTGDSNQPQHF. The DNA for the CDR3 is TGCGCCAGCAGCCGGACAGGAGATAGCAATCAGCCCCAGCATTTT. This sequence joins TRBV5-1 and TRBJ1-5, with 7 bases fitting TRBD1. Germline-derived CDR1 and CDR2 are SGHRS and YFSETQ. CDR3 size: 15 residues. V was clipped by 4 bases and J by 0 bases; unmatched bases: 4.

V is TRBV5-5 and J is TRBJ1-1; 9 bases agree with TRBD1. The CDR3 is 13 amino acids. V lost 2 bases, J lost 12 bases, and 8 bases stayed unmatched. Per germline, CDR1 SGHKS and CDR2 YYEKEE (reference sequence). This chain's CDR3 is CASSFERDRETFF. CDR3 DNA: TGTGCCAGCAGCTTCGAAAGGGACAGGGAGACTTTCTTT.

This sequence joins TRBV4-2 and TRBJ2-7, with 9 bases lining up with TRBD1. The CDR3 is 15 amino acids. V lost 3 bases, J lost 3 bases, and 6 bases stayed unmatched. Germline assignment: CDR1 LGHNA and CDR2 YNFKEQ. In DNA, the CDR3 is TGTGCCAGCAGCCAGGGACAGGGTCTTAGCTACGAGCAGTACTTC. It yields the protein CASSQGQGLSYEQYF.